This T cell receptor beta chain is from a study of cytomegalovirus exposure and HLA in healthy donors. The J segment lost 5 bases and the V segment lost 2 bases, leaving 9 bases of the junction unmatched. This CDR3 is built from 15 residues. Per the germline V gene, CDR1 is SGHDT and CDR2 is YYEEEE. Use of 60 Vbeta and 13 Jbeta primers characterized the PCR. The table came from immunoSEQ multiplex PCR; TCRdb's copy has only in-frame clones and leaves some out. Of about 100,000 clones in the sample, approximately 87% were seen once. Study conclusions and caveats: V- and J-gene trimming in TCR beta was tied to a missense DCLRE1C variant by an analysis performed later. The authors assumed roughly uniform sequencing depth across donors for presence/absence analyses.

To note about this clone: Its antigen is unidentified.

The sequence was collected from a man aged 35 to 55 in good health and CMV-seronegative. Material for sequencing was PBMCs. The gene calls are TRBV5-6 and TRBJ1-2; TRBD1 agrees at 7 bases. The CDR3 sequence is CASSFAPGQIYGYTF. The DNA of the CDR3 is TGTGCCAGCAGCTTCGCGCCGGGACAGATTTATGGCTACACCTTC.